This T cell receptor beta chain is from a study of shared clonotypes between healthy human individuals. Overall study context: Three plates each covered CD4 naive and memory; CD8 naive two, CD8 memory one. Study-wide findings and caveats: Naive subsets, compared against memory subsets, generally had larger estimated richness values. The study found about 5% of naive CD4 clonotypes shared across a few donors.

Method: immunoSEQ multiplex PCR; TCRdb's copy keeps in-frame clones and lacks some. The data show approximately 600,000 clones, approximately 95% seen once. On this clone itself: The target antigen is unknown. The same CDR3 is also encoded by other DNA sequences in this sample.

The CDR3 runs to 13 residues. Trimming left V 3 bases short and J 1 base short, with 7 bases between. Germline CDR1 reads PRHDT; CDR2 reads FYEKMQ (reference sequence). CD8 cells classed as naive were CD45RO-negative and positively selected for CCR7, excluding terminally differentiated effector memory CD45RA+ cells. This sequence was found in a woman aged 25 to 45 in good health. V is TRBV13 and J is TRBJ2-7; tentative D call: TRBD1 (5 bases). Sequenced material: naive CD8+ T cells sorted from blood. CDR3 sequence: CASSFGQSYEQYF. The CDR3 DNA reads as TGTGCCAGCAGCTTCGGACAATCCTACGAGCAGTACTTC.